This record looks at one TCR beta chain sequence and its context. What antigen it recognizes has not been identified. No much larger clone is present one base from it, and per-base qualities are unavailable. The data were obtained in a study of cytomegalovirus exposure and HLA in healthy donors (dated by TCRdb to about 2017). Concerning the study at large: In an earlier analysis of under 750 of the donors, 250 to 300 Gb of sequence data and 100 million or so unique TCR beta sequences from about 179 million T cells were reported. The T cell repertoires of 700 or so subjects were profiled by immunosequencing and related to cytomegalovirus serostatus. In the later analysis, no new phenotypic data were used to find candidate immune exposures; instead, reliance was placed on TCR beta sequences and their occurrence across donors. Among the roughly 400 genotyped donors, more than 70% belonged to the genetic ancestry cluster associated with self-reported Caucasian donors. Class I and class II HLA loci were covered by the typing at four-digit resolution. Donor age, sex, ethnicity and CMV serostatus were compiled alongside the repertoire data. Genome-wide SNP genotypes for about three fifths of the roughly 670 donors were used in a later genetic analysis, which treated that subset as a discovery cohort. A later analysis re-examined previously published TCR beta repertoires from more than 600 donors and added high-resolution HLA genotyping to investigate patterns of TCR occurrence. The study aimed to test whether cataloging public T cell receptors could reveal signatures of past pathogen exposure. An earlier analysis of 500 to 650 of the donors applied high-throughput TCR beta sequencing to assess whether each TCR beta V gene segment acted as functional or pseudogenic. Across some 400 genotyped donors of the cohort, an average of about 240,000 unique TCR beta nucleotide sequences per donor were sequenced, and approximately 19% of those sequences were non-productive. A handful of DR-DQ haplotypes were handled as single units for association and clustering because linkage in the cohort was strong. In addition to the first cohort of roughly 670 subjects, a separate validation cohort of 130 or so different subjects was used. The study combined high-throughput TCR immunosequencing, statistical association of individual TCRs with disease status, and machine learning to predict cytomegalovirus infection status. Typing coverage differed by locus: A, B, C, DRB1 and DQB1 were typed in roughly 629-630 donors, DQA1 in approximately 520, DPA1 in around 580, and DPB1 in just under 490. Roughly 300 gigabases of sequencing data and 80 million or so unique TCR sequences were included in an early release covering roughly 600 HLA-typed donors. All discovery cohort repertoires had been generated on a single sequencing platform. Beyond this particular receptor, the publication reports: Because HLA typing was unavailable for some donors at each locus, only the typed subset was used in association tests. The sequencing pipeline was judged likely to have produced a cluster of highly shared sequence variants as a technical artifact. In a later analysis, TCR association rates were found to vary across HLA loci, with the most associated TCRs seen for DRB1 alleles and the fewest for HLA-C alleles. A later genetic analysis associated a missense DCLRE1C variant with V-gene and J-gene trimming of TCR beta chains, and an independent cohort replicated the association. In vitro tests confirmed that three of the cytomegalovirus-associated TCR beta chains recognize cytomegalovirus antigens. An earlier analysis of some 560 of the donors showed that most TCR beta V segments appeared in productive rearrangements either about 87% or about 30% of the time, which broadly matched IMGT annotations. When HLA alleles, especially DR and DQ, strongly co-occurred, TCR associations were difficult to assign to individual alleles. According to a later analysis, most CMV-associated TCR beta chains appeared to be HLA-restricted, and the HLA associations seemed to be driven largely by CMV exposure. Correlated functional status among segregating V segments might be attributable to linkage disequilibrium, but an unknown experimental factor could not be ruled out. The earlier analysis of a few hundred of the donors excluded roughly 16 rarely observed V segments, including chromosome 9 orphons, because counts were too low. The presence/absence analyses assumed that sequencing depth was roughly uniform across donors, and that assumption may not be true. Specific HLA alleles were associated with about 17,000 TCR beta sequences at a false discovery rate of 0.05 in a later analysis. A later analysis reported that several top co-occurrence clusters appeared linked to parvovirus B19, influenza, CMV and Epstein-Barr virus. A further reported finding was that TCR beta sequences accurately predicted the HLA-A and HLA-B alleles for most subjects in the first cohort. Only TCR beta chains were sequenced in this cohort, and the absence of alpha or paired-chain data limited detectable features. In both the original and validation cohorts, the classifier was reported to diagnose cytomegalovirus status with high specificity and sensitivity. It was suggested by the authors that the approach could potentially be generalized to other disease states and immunological phenotypes. Most TCR sequences were observed very rarely across donors, whereas some public TCRs were present in many individuals. In the study, approximately 160 TCR beta chains were listed as associated with cytomegalovirus. Compared with the roughly 710-donor mean, donors in an Asian-associated ancestry cluster had fewer N-insertions in productive TCRs, according to a later genetic analysis. CMV serostatus was the only immune exposure information available for the cohort. A later analysis found that HLA-associated TCR beta chains were more clonally expanded and had lower generation probabilities than equally common non-associated chains.

The protocol used for the library was the immunoSEQ multiplex PCR assay. A mixture of 60 forward primers for TCR Vbeta segments and 13 reverse primers for TCR Jbeta segments was used in the multiplex PCR. A multiplex PCR assay on genomic DNA amplified the CDR3 region of rearranged TCR beta genes. The Illumina HiSeq System was used to sequence the amplified TCR beta libraries as 87-base-pair reads. For the original study's pipeline: A later analysis counted tens of millions of unique TCR beta chains across the 550 to 800 repertoires, and 10 million to 12 million of these chains were shared by at least two donors. Raw reads were error-corrected and collapsed into unique sequences by a nearest-neighbor algorithm in which closely related sequences were merged to remove PCR and sequencing errors. CDR3 sequences were aligned to IMGT reference sequences to assign V, D and J gene segments. Each retained sequence needed at least a six-nucleotide match to both a V gene segment and a J gene segment. Rearrangements were called productive when the CDR3 lacked stop codons and stayed in frame with V and J; all others were non-productive. CDR3 was defined by IMGT convention, running from the second conserved V-encoded cysteine to the conserved J-encoded phenylalanine. The earlier analysis of fewer than 750 of the donors excluded sequences that lacked an unambiguous match to a single V gene segment. An earlier analysis of a few hundred of the donors classified V segments as functional when productive rearrangements were above 56.7% and as segregating when the standard deviation between donors was above 5%. To diagnose cytomegalovirus status from the catalog of TCR beta chain sequences, a statistical classification framework was built. V and J gene assignment, in a later analysis, came from comparing TCR nucleotide sequences with IMGT/GENE-DB human TR gene sequences. The TCRdist pipeline was used in a later analysis to assign CDR3 sequences and most-parsimonious VDJ recombination scenarios. In a later analysis, each TCR beta chain was defined by its CDR3 amino acid sequence together with its V-gene family, and reads without a unique V-gene family were excluded. As a way to deal with suspected cross-contamination and a sequencing artifact, a later analysis dropped hundreds of nucleotide sequences that were highly shared and had low generation probability. For each public chain, a later analysis derived a clonal expansion index from normalized ranks of inferred template counts within each repertoire. A later analysis computed generation probabilities with a VDJ recombination model fitted to out-of-frame rearrangements, and checked the results against IGoR. A later analysis scored TCR-TCR, TCR-HLA and TCR-CMV co-occurrence with hypergeometric tests, applying a repertoire-size bias correction to TCR pairs. False discovery rates were estimated in a later analysis by permuting HLA or CMV assignments 20 times. In a later analysis, co-occurring TCRs were grouped using DBSCAN, with TCRdist sequence similarity added in when clustering inside HLA-allele-positive subsets. Co-occurrence clustering excluded repertoires with fewer than 30,000 or more than 120,000 public chains, plus five with anomalous nucleotide sharing. TCRdb obtained this table from immuneACCESS and retained in-frame rearrangements with V and J assigned. These tables miss some clones; where compared with another copy, unresolved V genes account for less than half of the shortfall, and the remainder is unexplained. V, J and clone size are those of that table, while D and trimming were read from the DNA. The sample profile shows 110,000 to 150,000 clones; roughly 70% of them were found once. The ten biggest clones cover around 4% of the sample.

The cohort consisted of 670 or so healthy bone marrow donors. Cohort members were all nominally healthy when sampled, although unrecorded immune exposures were likely present. The donor was CMV seronegative and was included in the group of several hundred seronegative cohort members. Each donor provided a peripheral blood sample, and peripheral blood mononuclear cells were used for TCR beta sequencing. Genomic DNA was extracted from the blood cell samples with the Qiagen DNeasy Blood Extraction Kit. The sample was PBMCs. This TCR was recovered from a man in his 60s in good health and CMV-seronegative.

The sequenced DNA: TGTGCCAGCAGCTTGGGGGTGACGGGGGGCGCAGGAAACACCATATATTTT. This is translated as CASSLGVTGGAGNTIYF. The chain joins TRBV5-4 to TRBJ1-3; the D region possibly corresponds to TRBD1 (6 bases align). V sheds 0 bases and J sheds 4 bases, leaving 17 bases between their ends. Inclusive of the bounding cysteine and phenylalanine, the CDR3 is 17 residues long. The read is trimmed to its CDR3 DNA, 51 bases read in frame from base 1. Per the germline V gene (reference sequence), SGHNT is the CDR1 and YYREEE is the CDR2.